The 17 T cell receptor beta chains below come from one sample, sequenced in a study of blood T cell repertoires in COVID-19. Generated by immunoSEQ multiplex PCR, the TCRdb table keeps only in-frame clones and is missing some. The table records about 240,000 clones, 83% of them present only once. Sequences were obtained from peripheral blood. These receptors all stem from a human donor in a cohort sampled during active COVID-19.

This sequence joins TRBV28 and TRBJ1-2; D call uncertain. This CDR3 contains 13 residues. Trimming pared 8 bases from V and 7 bases from J, leaving 17 bases between. Germline CDR1 is MDHEN and CDR2 is SYDVKM. This chain's CDR3 is CASLGPSRGGYTF. DNA for the CDR3: TGTGCCAGCCTCGGACCCAGTCGGGGTGGCTACACCTTC.

The chain carries TRBV3-1 (or the pseudogene TRBV3-2) and TRBJ2-2, with unresolved D. Looked up from germline, CDR1 is LGHDT and CDR2 is YNNKEL (reference sequence). This CDR3 is 14 amino acids long. V lost 1 base, J lost 4 bases, and 7 bases lay in between. The CDR3 DNA is TGTGCCAGCAGCCAAGGACACGGCACCGGGGAGCTGTTTTTT. Translating it yields CASSQGHGTGELFF.

V gene TRBV15 combines with J gene TRBJ1-5, with 7 bases fitting TRBD1. With 6 bases clipped from V and 0 bases from J, the junction kept 2 bases outside the gene matches. The length of the CDR3 is 14 residues. Germline CDR1 reads LNHNV; CDR2 reads YYDKDF (reference sequence). DNA of the CDR3: TGTGCCACCAGACAGGGGATTAGCAATCAGCCCCAGCATTTT. Translation: CATRQGISNQPQHF.

The chain uses TRBV12-3 or TRBV12-4 and TRBJ1-1; D possibly corresponds to TRBD1 (6 bases). The CDR3 covers 13 residues. The ends were cut back, 4 bases at V and 5 bases at J, with 11 bases in the middle. CDR3 nucleotides: TGTGCCAGCAGTTCCTCGGGACAAACTGAAGCTTTCTTT. Translation gives CASSSSGQTEAFF.

The chain uses TRBV5-8 and TRBJ2-4, with D maybe TRBD1 (5 bases). This CDR3 region has 15 residues. CDR1 and CDR2 from the germline V gene are SGHTS and YDEGEE. V gave up 0 bases and J gave up 1 base, with 8 bases separating them. CDR3 amino acids: CASSLAAGAKNIQYF. The CDR3 DNA reads as TGTGCCAGCAGCTTGGCCGCAGGGGCCAAAAACATTCAGTACTTC. Variable domain in full (rest from reference TRBV5-8 and TRBJ2-4): EAGVTQSPTHLIKTRGQQATLRCSPISGHTSVYWYQQALGLGLQFLLWYDEGEERNRGNFPPRFSGRQFPNYSSELNVNALELEDSALYLCASSLAAGAKNIQYFGAGTRLSVL.

The chain joins TRBV7-9 to TRBJ2-2, with 9 bases identical to TRBD1. The junction had 5 bases not matched to a gene; V was cut back by 1 base and J by 2 bases. This CDR3 contains 17 residues. Germline values: CDR1 SEHNR, CDR2 FQNEAQ (reference sequence). DNA of the CDR3: TGTGCCAGCAGCTTAGTGCGGACAGGGGACAACACCGGGGAGCTGTTTTTT. Amino acids: CASSLVRTGDNTGELFF.

V and J are TRBV7-9 and TRBJ2-2; D remains unclear. The V gene lost 1 base and the J gene lost 2 bases, with 11 bases spanning the gap. The V gene's germline CDR1 is SEHNR and CDR2 FQNEAQ (reference sequence). The CDR3 consists of 16 residues. In DNA, the CDR3 is TGTGCCAGCAGCTTAGGTCGGCGAGGTAACACCGGGGAGCTGTTTTTT. Its protein product is CASSLGRRGNTGELFF. The variable domain in full, completed from reference TRBV7-9 and TRBJ2-2, reads DTGVSQNPRHKITKRGQNVTFRCDPISEHNRLYWYRQTLGQGPEFLTYFQNEAQLEKSRLLSDRFSAERPKGSFSTLEIQRTEQGDSAMYLCASSLGRRGNTGELFFGEGSRLTVL.

The chain recombines TRBV6-6 with TRBJ1-2, with TRBD1 matching over 8 bases. Germline CDR1 MNHNY, CDR2 SVGAGI (reference sequence). With V trimmed by 0 bases and J by 4 bases, 7 bases remained unmatched. The CDR3 is 16 amino acids. In DNA form, the CDR3 reads TGTGCCAGCAGTTACTCGATATCGACAGGGGTCTATGGCTACACCTTC. Translated, it gives CASSYSISTGVYGYTF.

The chain has TRBV7-2 and TRBJ1-1, with a possible D match to TRBD1 (5 bases). The CDR3 loop spans 14 amino acids. Trimming cost V 2 bases and J 4 bases, with 11 bases left between them. The germline CDR1 and CDR2 sequences are SGHTA and FQGNSA. DNA for the CDR3: TGTGCCAGCAGCTTACCTCAGGGAGGCACTGAAGCTTTCTTT. Its translation is CASSLPQGGTEAFF.

V gene TRBV19 combines with J gene TRBJ2-5, with D maybe TRBD1 (6 bases). Germline CDR1 and CDR2: LNHDA and SQIVND (reference sequence). V was trimmed by 5 bases and J by 2 bases, leaving 9 bases between them. This CDR3 region has 13 residues. The CDR3 region is CASSGGRQETQYF. CDR3 sequence (DNA): TGTGCCAGTAGTGGGGGCAGACAAGAGACCCAGTACTTC.

This chain joins TRBV27 and TRBJ1-5; possible D gene TRBD1, 6 bases. Trimming removed 8 bases at V and 2 bases at J, with 13 bases between. This CDR3 has 14 residues. Germline V CDR1 and CDR2: MNHEY, SMNVEV (reference sequence). The CDR3 bases are TGTGCCAGCGCTCTTTACAGGGGCAATCAGCCCCAGCATTTT. It specifies CASALYRGNQPQHF.

CDR3 protein: CASSLGMDRARTEAFF. The CDR3 DNA follows: TGTGCCAGCAGCTTGGGGATGGACAGGGCTAGAACTGAAGCTTTCTTT. This sequence joins TRBV5-4 and TRBJ1-1, with 8 bases aligning to TRBD1. V lost 0 bases and J lost 5; bases outside the gene matches: 9. CDR1 is SGHNT, CDR2 YYREEE, per germline (reference sequence). CDR3 length: 16 residues.

At least ten counts were recorded for this clone. The CDR3 region is CASRPIPGQGDSEPQHF. CDR3 coding DNA: TGTGCCAGCAGACCCATACCGGGACAGGGGGATTCCGAGCCCCAGCATTTT. The J gene is TRBJ1-5, the V gene TRBV7-9, with 11 bases matching TRBD1. The CDR3 runs 17 residues. The trim removed 6 bases at V and 8 bases at J, leaving 15 bases unmatched. CDR1 SEHNR and CDR2 FQNEAQ come from the germline V gene (reference sequence).

This clone has only a few counts. The chain recombines TRBV6-5 with TRBJ1-1; possible D gene TRBD1, 5 bases. The length of the CDR3 is 14 residues. V lost 2 bases, J lost 10 bases, and 17 bases lay in between. Germline CDR1 is MNHEY and CDR2 is SVGAGI. The CDR3 DNA follows: TGTGCCAGCAGTTACAGGGACTCACCGAGCGGAGCTTTCTTT. This encodes CASSYRDSPSGAFF.

About this clone: The junction and the germline gene differ at one end; a read error may be behind it. The same CDR3 arises from other DNA sequences in this sample as well. The chain is built from TRBV19 and TRBJ1-6, with D maybe TRBD1 (5 bases). This CDR3 is 13 amino acids long. Germline lookup yields CDR1 LNHDA and CDR2 SQIVND (reference sequence). The CDR3 bases are TGTGCTAGTAGTGGAGGGGAGAATTCACCCCTCCACTTT. It translates to CASSGGENSPLHF.

The V call is TRBV7-2, the J call TRBJ2-1; TRBD2 matches at 9 bases. Germline V lookup: CDR1 SGHTA, CDR2 FQGNSA. V lost 1 base and J lost 7; bases outside the gene matches: 8. The CDR3 extends over 16 amino acids. CDR3 sequence reads: CASSLDGASGKNEQFF. The DNA of the CDR3 is TGTGCCAGCAGCTTAGATGGGGCTAGCGGGAAAAATGAGCAGTTCTTC.

This clone has a handful of counts. This chain joins TRBV10-2 and TRBJ2-1; 8 nucleotides line up with TRBD2. Germline trimming cut 6 bases from V and 8 bases from J; bases unmatched to any gene: 9. CDR3 size: 14 residues. Germline assignment: CDR1 WSHSY and CDR2 SAAADI. The CDR3 reads CASSNVAGRDEQFF. The CDR3 DNA reads as TGCGCCAGCAGCAATGTAGCGGGAAGGGATGAGCAGTTCTTC.